These 14 T cell receptor beta chains originate from one sample sequenced in a study of T cells in narcolepsy. Only in-frame clones appear in the TCRdb table, and some are missing; sequencing was by immunoSEQ multiplex PCR. The repertoire consists of tens of thousands of clones, with around four fifths occurring once and the leading ten covering around 1.6%. Sequencing input: memory (CD45RA-) CD4+ T cells from blood. The source is a human donor in good health.

J is TRBJ1-1 and V is TRBV18, with D perhaps matching TRBD1 (6 bases). Germline V lookup: CDR1 KGHSH, CDR2 LQKENI. V lost 0 bases and J 0 bases, leaving 8 bases between the germline ends. The CDR3 is 15 amino acids. The CDR3 is CASSPPGTMNTEAFF. In DNA form, the CDR3 reads TGTGCCAGCTCACCACCGGGGACAATGAACACTGAAGCTTTCTTT.

In its sample, this clone was seen a few times. The chain couples TRBV6-6 to TRBJ2-3; 9 bases are a match to TRBD1. J was trimmed by 0 bases and V by 5 bases; bases with no gene match: 6. CDR1 MNHNY and CDR2 SVGAGI come from the germline V gene (reference sequence). The length of the CDR3 is 16 residues. CDR3 protein: CASSQTGTGSTDTQYF. The CDR3 DNA follows: TGTGCCAGCAGTCAAACCGGGACAGGGAGCACAGATACGCAGTATTTT.

The genes are TRBV7-3 and TRBJ2-3; the D call may be TRBD1 or TRBD2 (5 bases each). Trimming pared 9 bases from V and 1 base from J, leaving 17 bases between. The CDR3 totals 15 residues. The germline CDR1 and CDR2 sequences are SGHTA and FQGTGA. In DNA, the CDR3 is TGTGCCAGTAGTATGGCTGGGGGTGGCACAGATACGCAGTATTTT. Protein: CASSMAGGGTDTQYF. Filled out from reference TRBV7-3 and TRBJ2-3, the complete variable domain reads GAGVSQTPSNKVTEKGKYVELRCDPISGHTALYWYRQSLGQGPEFLIYFQGTGAADDSGLPNDRFFAVRPEGSVSTLKIQRTERGDSAVYLCASSMAGGGTDTQYFGPGTRLTVL.

The V and J genes are TRBV30 and TRBJ1-5; tentative D call: TRBD1 (6 bases). This CDR3 region has 15 residues. V was clipped by 0 bases and J by 2 bases, with 11 bases between them. CDR1 is GTSNPN, CDR2 SVGIG, per germline (reference sequence). Here the CDR3 reads CAWSVGGRGNQPQHF. CDR3 nucleotide sequence: TGTGCCTGGAGTGTGGGGGGCCGGGGCAATCAGCCCCAGCATTTT.

This clone was counted between two and nine times. The chain is built from TRBV18 and TRBJ1-3; D uncertain. Per germline, CDR1 KGHSH and CDR2 LQKENI. The CDR3 totals 18 residues. V lost 3 bases and J lost 0, with 18 bases in between. CDR3 sequence reads: CASSPSSTQYDSGNTIYF. For the CDR3, the DNA is TGTGCCAGCTCACCGTCGTCTACACAGTACGACTCTGGAAACACCATATATTTT.

The V and J genes are TRBV10-3 and TRBJ2-5; D is undetermined. With the DNA end fitting TRBJ2-7 better, the J assignment may be wrong. The CDR3 consists of 11 residues. Germline V CDR1 and CDR2: ENHRY, SYGVKD. CDR3 coding DNA: TGTGCCATCAGTGACTATTACGAGCAGTACTTC. Protein: CAISDYYEQYF.

The chain couples TRBV18 to TRBJ1-1; tentatively, D is TRBD1 (6 bases). CDR1 KGHSH and CDR2 LQKENI come from the germline V gene. Trimming left V 8 bases short and J 5 bases short, with 12 bases between. The CDR3 sequence is 12 residues long. CDR3 sequence (DNA): TGTGCCAGCCGAAGGGGGGGAACTGAAGCTTTCTTT. Protein: CASRRGGTEAFF.

V gene TRBV6-5 combines with J gene TRBJ2-7, with 8 bases fitting TRBD1. The trim removed 5 bases at V and 2 bases at J, leaving 2 bases unmatched. Germline CDR1 MNHEY, CDR2 SVGAGI. The CDR3 spans 13 residues. The CDR3 sequence is CASSPTGAYEQYF. CDR3 bases: TGTGCCAGCAGTCCGACAGGGGCCTACGAGCAGTACTTC.

The chain employs TRBV7-6 and TRBJ1-1, with D perhaps TRBD1 (5 bases). The V gene's germline CDR1 is SGHVS and CDR2 FNYEAQ. CDR3 length equals 14 residues. V was pared by 1 base and J by 6 bases, with 12 bases between. The CDR3 sequence is CASSLDQGTPEAFF. The CDR3 nucleotides are TGTGCCAGCAGCTTAGATCAGGGTACCCCTGAAGCTTTCTTT. Complete variable domain (other parts from reference TRBV7-6 and TRBJ1-1): GAGVSQSPRYKVTKRGQDVALRCDPISGHVSLYWYRQALGQGPEFLTYFNYEAQQDKSGLPNDRFSAERPEGSISTLTIQRTEQRDSAMYRCASSLDQGTPEAFFGQGTRLTVV.

This sequence joins TRBV2 and TRBJ1-2, with a tentative D call TRBD1 (6 bases). This CDR3 is built from 15 residues. Per germline, CDR1 SNHLY and CDR2 FYNNEI. The V gene lost 6 bases and the J gene lost 6 bases, with 20 bases spanning the gap. CDR3 region: CASSGNSQGRDGYTF. CDR3 sequence (DNA): TGTGCCAGCAGCGGGAACTCACAGGGAAGAGATGGCTACACCTTC.

The chain has TRBV29-1 and TRBJ2-3; 7 nucleotides line up with TRBD2. This CDR3 has 14 residues. V dropped 5 bases and J dropped 6; count of bases not matched to a gene: 11. CDR1 and CDR2 (germline): SQVTM, ANQGSEA. In DNA, the CDR3 is TGCAGCGTTCAACTAGCGCGGAGCGCCGATACGCAGTATTTT. It specifies CSVQLARSADTQYF.

This clone was counted a single time. V gene TRBV11-1 combines with J gene TRBJ1-4; 8 bases map to TRBD1. Germline values: CDR1 SGHAT, CDR2 FQDESV (reference sequence). Losses at the gene ends were 5 bases for V and 8 bases for J; bases not matched to a gene: 10. The CDR3 is made up of 15 amino acids. CDR3 sequence: CASSLYQGAEEKLFF. CDR3 nucleotides: TGTGCCAGCAGCCTCTACCAGGGGGCCGAAGAAAAACTGTTTTTT.

V gene TRBV5-4 combines with J gene TRBJ2-1; a possible D gene is TRBD2 (6 bases). The CDR3 sequence is 15 residues long. Per germline, CDR1 SGHNT and CDR2 YYREEE (reference sequence). With 4 bases removed from V and 4 bases from J, the gap between germline ends came to 15 bases. CDR3 loop: CASSPGLIDYNEQFF. The CDR3 DNA reads TGTGCCAGCAGCCCGGGACTCATAGATTACAATGAGCAGTTCTTC.

The chain carries TRBV9 and TRBJ2-7; D is uncertain. Per the germline V gene, CDR1 is SGDLS and CDR2 is YYNGEE. The CDR3 is made up of 14 amino acids. V lost 2 bases, J lost 3 bases, and 12 bases lay in between. In DNA form, the CDR3 reads TGTGCCAGCAGCGTGGGTTGGACGGGCTACGAGCAGTACTTC. Amino acids: CASSVGWTGYEQYF. The entire variable domain, with the rest obtained from reference TRBV9 and TRBJ2-7, is as follows: DSGVTQTPKHLITATGQRVTLRCSPRSGDLSVYWYQQSLDQGLQFLIQYYNGEERAKGNILERFSAQQFPDLHSELNLSSLELGDSALYFCASSVGWTGYEQYFGPGTRLTVT.